This TCR beta chain was captured by sequencing in a study of cytomegalovirus exposure and HLA in healthy donors. Across the study: Early released data had 80 million or so unique TCRs, all coming from HLA-typed donors.

Study-wide results and caveats: The classifier was said to identify cytomegalovirus status with high specificity and sensitivity.

This cohort consisted of healthy bone marrow donors. There were likely unrecorded immune exposures, though donors were nominally healthy when sampled. A note on this clone: Its antigen remains unidentified.

Trimming left V 3 bases short and J 1 base short, with 12 bases between. Germline V gene data show CDR1 as SGHAT and CDR2 as FQNNGV. CDR3 size: 15 residues. PCR was performed using 60 Vbeta and 13 Jbeta primers. Clones were sequenced by immunoSEQ multiplex PCR, and TCRdb holds only the in-frame ones, with some missing. The table includes about 55,000 clones, around 79% detected once. The TCR originated in a female donor in good health and CMV-seronegative. The chain has TRBV11-2 and TRBJ2-5; tentative D call: TRBD2 (5 bases). Sequenced: PBMCs. The CDR3 bases are TGTGCCAGCAGCTTGGTCGAGAGGGCCCAAGAGACCCAGTACTTC. Translation gives CASSLVERAQETQYF.